This T cell receptor (beta chain) was captured in a study of vaccination and CD4 T cells after COVID-19. Notes on this clonotype: Its antigen is not known.

Cultured CD4+ T cell DNA was sequenced using the Oncomine TCR Beta short-read assay. Using its own MiXCR run on the PCR reads, TCRdb lists one record per CDR3 protein. The data contain 8,500 to 14,000 distinct CDR3 sequences, 50% to 60% of them singletons. As to treatment: roughly 10-day PBMC culture with coronavirus spike peptide pools or control peptides (ViraFEST assay). Whole-study findings and limits: Convalescent patients' vaccine-specific clones were spike mono-reactive in 304 of 307 cases.

The origin of this receptor is a human donor who had recovered from COVID-19. Input material: CD4+ T cells from blood, cultured in vitro.

Here the CDR3 reads CASSLTNEKLFF. The CDR3 DNA is TGTGCCAGCAGCTTAACTAATGAAAAACTGTTTTTT. The chain combines TRBV28 with TRBJ1-4, with unresolved D. In germline, CDR1 is MDHEN, CDR2 SYDVKM. The germline V and J ends were trimmed by 6 bases and 1 base, with 3 bases remaining between them. CDR3 length: 12 residues.